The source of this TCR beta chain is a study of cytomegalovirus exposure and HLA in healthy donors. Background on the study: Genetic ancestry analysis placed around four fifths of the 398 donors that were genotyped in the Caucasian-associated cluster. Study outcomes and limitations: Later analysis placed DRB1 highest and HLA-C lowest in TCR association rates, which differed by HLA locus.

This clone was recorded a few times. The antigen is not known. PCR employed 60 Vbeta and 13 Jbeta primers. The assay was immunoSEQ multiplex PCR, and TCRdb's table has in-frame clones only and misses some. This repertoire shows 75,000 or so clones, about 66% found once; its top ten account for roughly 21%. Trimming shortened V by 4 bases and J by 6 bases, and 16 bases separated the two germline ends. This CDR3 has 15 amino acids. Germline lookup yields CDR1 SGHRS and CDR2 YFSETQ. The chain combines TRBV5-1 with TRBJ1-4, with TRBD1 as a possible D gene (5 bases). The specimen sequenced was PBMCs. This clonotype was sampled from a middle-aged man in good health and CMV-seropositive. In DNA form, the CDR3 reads TGCGCCAGCAGCGGGGGGACGGGACTGGATGAAAAACTGTTTTTT. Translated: CASSGGTGLDEKLFF.